The 14 T cell receptor beta chains reported below all come from one sample, sequenced in a study of CD4 T cells in relation to SARS-CoV-2 and coronaviruses. The repertoire was sequenced with immunoSEQ multiplex PCR; TCRdb's copy has only in-frame clones and lacks some. The sample yields more than 20,000 clones, 75% seen once. CD4+ T cells from unexposed donors were obtained before the COVID-19 pandemic (2011-2018). The cells were cultured for under 13 days before CD4+ T cells were isolated. For these receptors, no antigen is known. The material sequenced was CD4+ T cells from PBMCs, cultured in vitro. The receptors stem from a human donor in good health.

V gene TRBV5-6 combines with J gene TRBJ1-2, with a possible D match to TRBD1 (6 bases). Germline V gives CDR1 SGHDT, CDR2 YYEEEE. V was trimmed by 3 bases and J by 4 bases, leaving 13 bases between them. CDR3 length equals 14 residues. The CDR3 here is CASSSPQGPYGYTF. Here the CDR3 DNA reads TGTGCCAGCAGCTCCCCACAGGGACCCTATGGCTACACCTTC.

The chain carries TRBV4-3 and TRBJ2-1, with D perhaps matching TRBD2 (5 bases). Deletions cut 1 base from V and 5 bases from J, with 18 bases between. CDR3 length: 17 amino acids. CDR1 is LGHNA, CDR2 YSLEER, per germline. The chain's CDR3 is CASSQVVLDSGHNEQFF. In nucleotides, the CDR3 is TGCGCCAGCAGCCAAGTAGTGTTGGACTCAGGCCACAATGAGCAGTTCTTC.

The V and J genes are TRBV6-5 and TRBJ2-7, with 9 bases identical to TRBD1. Germline V lookup: CDR1 MNHEY, CDR2 SVGAGI. V dropped 10 bases and J dropped 3; count of bases not matched to a gene: 10. This CDR3 comprises 14 residues. CDR3 nucleotide sequence: TGTGCCACCACAACAGGGGGCGATGTCTACGAGCAGTACTTC. Translation: CATTTGGDVYEQYF.

The chain recombines TRBV1 with TRBJ2-7; the table assigns TRBD2, which was not confirmed against the DNA. TRBV1 is a recognized pseudogene. The CDR3 runs 16 residues. In nucleotides, the CDR3 is TGCACCAGCAGCCCCTCGGGACTAGCGGGAGATGGGGAGCAGTACTTC. It yields the protein CTSSPSGLAGDGEQYF.

The chain couples TRBV9 to TRBJ1-6; D uncertain. The CDR3 loop spans 16 amino acids. In germline, CDR1 is SGDLS, CDR2 YYNGEE. V was pared by 0 bases and J by 7 bases, with 14 bases between. This chain's CDR3 is CASSVGGSGTNSPLHF. The CDR3 nucleotides are TGTGCCAGCAGCGTAGGGGGTTCGGGAACGAATTCACCCCTCCACTTT. Combining the CDR3 with reference TRBV9 and TRBJ1-6 gives the whole variable domain DSGVTQTPKHLITATGQRVTLRCSPRSGDLSVYWYQQSLDQGLQFLIQYYNGEERAKGNILERFSAQQFPDLHSELNLSSLELGDSALYFCASSVGGSGTNSPLHFGNGTRLTVT.

The chain uses TRBV7-3 and TRBJ2-2; the D gene could be TRBD1 or TRBD2 (5 bases each). Germline V gene sequence: CDR1 SGHTA, CDR2 FQGTGA. Between the trimmed V and J ends, which lost 3 bases and 6 bases, there was a span of 8 bases. The CDR3 length is 13 residues. The CDR3: CASSLGVSGELFF. The CDR3 DNA reads as TGTGCCAGCAGCTTGGGGGTGTCCGGGGAGCTGTTTTTT.

The chain joins TRBV7-2 to TRBJ2-7; 13 nucleotides align to TRBD2. The germline gives CDR1 SGHTA, CDR2 FQGNSA. CDR3 size: 18 residues. V gave up 5 bases and J gave up 1 base; unmatched junction bases: 11. The DNA for the CDR3 is TGTGCCAGCAGCCCTCTACTAGCGGGAGGGCCCTCATCCTACGAGCAGTACTTC. This translates into CASSPLLAGGPSSYEQYF.

This chain connects TRBV7-8 to TRBJ2-7, with a possible D match to TRBD2 (6 bases). The germline V and J ends were trimmed by 5 bases and 9 bases, with 14 bases remaining between them. Germline CDR1 and CDR2: SGHVS and FQNEAQ. The CDR3 covers 12 residues. This CDR3 reads CASSQRLGAQYF. For the CDR3, the DNA is TGTGCCAGCAGCCAGAGACTAGGTGCGCAGTACTTC.

This chain uses TRBV28 with TRBJ1-4; a possible D gene is TRBD1 (6 bases). V was trimmed by 6 bases and J by 2 bases, leaving 10 bases between them. The CDR3 is 14 amino acids. Germline-derived CDR1 and CDR2 are MDHEN and SYDVKM. The DNA for the CDR3 is TGTGCCAGCAGGTACACAGGGACTAATGAAAAACTGTTTTTT. Translated: CASRYTGTNEKLFF.

The V and J genes are TRBV18 and TRBJ1-4; D remains unclear. CDR1 and CDR2 from the germline V gene are KGHSH and LQKENI. CDR3 length: 13 amino acids. Trimming removed 6 bases at V and 5 bases at J, with 10 bases between. In DNA, the CDR3 is TGTGCCAGCTCCCCGGGCGCAAATGAAAAACTGTTTTTT. Its protein is CASSPGANEKLFF.

This sequence joins TRBV5-6 and TRBJ1-2; 7 bases match TRBD1. The CDR3 runs 14 residues. Looked up from germline, CDR1 is SGHDT and CDR2 is YYEEEE. The V segment lost 2 bases and the J segment 8 bases; nucleotides outside the gene matches: 9. CDR3 nucleotide sequence: TGTGCCAGCAGCTTCAACAGGGGACTTGGCGGCTACACCTTC. It specifies CASSFNRGLGGYTF.

This rearrangement joins TRBV29-1 to TRBJ1-1, with a possible D match to TRBD1 (5 bases). Trimming took off 0 bases at V and 5 bases at J, with 7 bases between the two ends. The CDR3 loop spans 12 amino acids. The V gene's germline CDR1 is SQVTM and CDR2 ANQGSEA. In DNA form, the CDR3 reads TGCAGCGTTGAAGATGCAGGGACTGAAGCTTTCTTT. This gives the protein CSVEDAGTEAFF.

The J gene is TRBJ2-7, the V gene TRBV7-2; D perhaps matches TRBD1 (5 bases). Germline V lookup: CDR1 SGHTA, CDR2 FQGNSA. Deletions cut 1 base from V and 1 base from J, with 8 bases between. CDR3 size: 14 residues. For the CDR3, the DNA is TGTGCCAGCAGCTTAGAGCCAGGGTCCTACGAGCAGTACTTC. Translation gives CASSLEPGSYEQYF. The whole variable domain, remainder taken from reference TRBV7-2 and TRBJ2-7, is GAGVSQSPSNKVTEKGKDVELRCDPISGHTALYWYRQSLGQGLEFLIYFQGNSAPDKSGLPSDRFSAERTGGSVSTLTIQRTQQEDSAVYLCASSLEPGSYEQYFGPGTRLTVT.

This sequence joins TRBV11-2 and TRBJ2-1; 8 bases fit TRBD2. Germline-derived CDR1 and CDR2 are SGHAT and FQNNGV. V was pared by 0 bases and J by 7 bases, with 14 bases of the junction left unmatched. This CDR3 contains 18 residues. The CDR3 nucleotides read TGTGCCAGCAGCTTAGATCGGGCCGTCACCGGGAGGGGAAATGAGCAGTTCTTC. It codes for CASSLDRAVTGRGNEQFF.